This T cell receptor beta chain was captured by sequencing in a study of blood T cell repertoires in COVID-19. Whole-study context: Material from acute and convalescent COVID-19 was sourced from the United States, Italy and Spain. PBMCs, B-cell-depleted T cells, or T cells provided the cDNA or gDNA that made up the material.

V dropped 5 bases and J dropped 7; count of bases not matched to a gene: 15. Germline V gene data show CDR1 as KGHSH and CDR2 as LQKENI. This CDR3 region has 18 residues. Under the authors' procedure: Amplification of reference gene primers was used by the study to estimate nucleated cell counts. Repertoires were generated with immunoSEQ multiplex PCR, while TCRdb's copy carries only in-frame clones and drops some. Clone size and V and J calls were adopted from that table, with D and trimming inferred from the DNA. Here the sample spans about 140,000 clones, approximately 85% being singletons. The sample comprised peripheral blood. The TCR sequence derives from a man aged 45-60 years with acute or convalescent COVID-19. This chain joins TRBV18 and TRBJ1-6; 9 bases align to TRBD1. The CDR3 DNA sequence: TGTGCCAGCTCATCGAGGACCCCGGCGGGACAGGGAAATTCACCCCTCCACTTT. This codes for CASSSRTPAGQGNSPLHF.